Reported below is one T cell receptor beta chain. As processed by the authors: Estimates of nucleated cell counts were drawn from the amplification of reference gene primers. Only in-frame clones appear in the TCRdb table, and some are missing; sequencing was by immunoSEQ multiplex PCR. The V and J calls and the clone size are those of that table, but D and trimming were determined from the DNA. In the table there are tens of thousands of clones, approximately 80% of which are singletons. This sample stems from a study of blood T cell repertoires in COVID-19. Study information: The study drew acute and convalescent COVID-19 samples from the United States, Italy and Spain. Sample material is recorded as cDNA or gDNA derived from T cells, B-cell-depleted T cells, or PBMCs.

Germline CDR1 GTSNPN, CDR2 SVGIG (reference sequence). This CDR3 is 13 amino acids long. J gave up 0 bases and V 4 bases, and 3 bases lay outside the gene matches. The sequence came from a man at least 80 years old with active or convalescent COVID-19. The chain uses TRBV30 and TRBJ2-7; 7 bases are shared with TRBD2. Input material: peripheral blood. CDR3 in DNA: TGTGCCTGGAACCGCGGGAGCTCCTACGAGCAGTACTTC. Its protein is CAWNRGSSYEQYF.